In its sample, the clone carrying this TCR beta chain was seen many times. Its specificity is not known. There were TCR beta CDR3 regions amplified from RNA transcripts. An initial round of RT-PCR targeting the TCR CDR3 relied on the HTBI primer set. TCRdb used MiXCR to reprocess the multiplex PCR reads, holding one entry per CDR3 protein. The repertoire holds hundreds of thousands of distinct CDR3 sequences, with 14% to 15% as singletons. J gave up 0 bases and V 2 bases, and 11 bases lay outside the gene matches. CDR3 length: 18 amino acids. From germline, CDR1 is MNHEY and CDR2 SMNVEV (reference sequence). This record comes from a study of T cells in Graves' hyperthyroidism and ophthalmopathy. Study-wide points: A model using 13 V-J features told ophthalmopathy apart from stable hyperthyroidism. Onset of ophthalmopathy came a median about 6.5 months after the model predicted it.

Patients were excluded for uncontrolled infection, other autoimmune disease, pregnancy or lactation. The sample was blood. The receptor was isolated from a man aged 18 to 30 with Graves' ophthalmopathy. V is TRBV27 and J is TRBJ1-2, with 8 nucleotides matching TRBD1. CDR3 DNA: TGTGCCAGCAGTTTACAAGGGACAGGTCCTGACTCTAACTATGGCTACACCTTC. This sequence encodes CASSLQGTGPDSNYGYTF.